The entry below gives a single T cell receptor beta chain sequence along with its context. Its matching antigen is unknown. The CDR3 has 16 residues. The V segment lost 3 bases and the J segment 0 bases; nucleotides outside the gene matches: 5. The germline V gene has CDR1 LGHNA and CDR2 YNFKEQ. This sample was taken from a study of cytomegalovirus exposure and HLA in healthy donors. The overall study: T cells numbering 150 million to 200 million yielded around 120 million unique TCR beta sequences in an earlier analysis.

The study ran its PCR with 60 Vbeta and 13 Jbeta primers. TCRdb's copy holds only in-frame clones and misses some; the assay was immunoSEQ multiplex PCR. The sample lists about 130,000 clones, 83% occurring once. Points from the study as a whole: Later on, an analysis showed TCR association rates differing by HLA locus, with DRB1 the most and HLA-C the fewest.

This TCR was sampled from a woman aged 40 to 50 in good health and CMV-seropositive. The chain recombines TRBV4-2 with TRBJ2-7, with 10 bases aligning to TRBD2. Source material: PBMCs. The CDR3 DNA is TGTGCCAGCAGCCAGGGCAGCGGGAGGGCCTCCTACGAGCAGTACTTC. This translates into CASSQGSGRASYEQYF.